A selection of T cell receptor beta chains follows, all from one sample in a study of blood T cells in healthy people across ages. One entry per CDR3 protein, called by TCRdb with MiXCR from the 5' RACE reads. The sample lists over 1.5 million distinct CDR3 sequences, around half seen once, with 2.1% in the top ten. The specimen was blood. Receptors originate from a woman between 40 and 50 years old in good health. The CDR3 runs from the conserved cysteine through the conserved F or W. A D gene is named only where the DNA matches it firmly. Rows give clone size only sometimes, using once, few, many, or a class for an expanded clone.

CDR3 DNA: TGCAGCGTTGACGAGGGGCCTGAGGCCCAGTACTTC
CDR3 protein: CSVDEGPEAQYF
V gene: TRBV29-1
clone size: NA
J gene: TRBJ2-7
D gene: NA

CDR3 DNA: TGTGCCAGCAGTTACGAGTGGGGTGCAGGGGCCAACGTCCTGACTTTC
CDR3 protein: CASSYEWGAGANVLTF
V gene: TRBV6-5
clone size: few
J gene: TRBJ2-6
D gene: NA

CDR3 DNA: TGCGCCAGCAGCTTGTTGGCAGGCCGGGCTGGGGCCAACGTCCTGACTTTC
CDR3 protein: CASSLLAGRAGANVLTF
V gene: TRBV5-1
clone size: NA
J gene: TRBJ2-6
D gene: NA

CDR3 DNA: TGTGCCAGCAGTTTATTTGGCAGCACGGATGAGACCCAGTACTTC
CDR3 protein: CASSLFGSTDETQYF
V gene: TRBV28
clone size: few
J gene: TRBJ2-5
D gene: NA

CDR3 DNA: TGTGCCAGCAGCGGTCTCAGGGGAAGGGTCCAAGAGACCCAGTACTTC
CDR3 protein: CASSGLRGRVQETQYF
V gene: TRBV7-9
clone size: few
J gene: TRBJ2-5
D gene: NA

CDR3 DNA: TGCAGCGTCGGGACAGGGGGAGAGACCCAGTACTTC
CDR3 protein: CSVGTGGETQYF
V gene: TRBV29-1
clone size: many
J gene: TRBJ2-5
D gene: TRBD1

CDR3 DNA: TGCGGTGCTCTGAGCGGGGGGCCTTACAATGAGCAGTTCTTC
CDR3 protein: CGALSGGPYNEQFF
V gene: TRBV20-1
clone size: NA
J gene: TRBJ2-1
D gene: TRBD2

CDR3 DNA: TGCAGCGTTCCGGACAGGGGGCGCGGTAACTATGGCTACACCTTC
CDR3 protein: CSVPDRGRGNYGYTF
V gene: TRBV29-1
clone size: NA
J gene: TRBJ1-2
D gene: TRBD1

CDR3 DNA: TGCGCCAGCAGCTCCCCCGCGAAGGGGGGAGTAAGGAGGAATGAGCAGTTCTTC
CDR3 protein: CASSSPAKGGVRRNEQFF
V gene: TRBV5-1
clone size: NA
J gene: TRBJ2-1
D gene: NA

CDR3 DNA: TGTGCCAGCTCACCACCCGCAGGGGGCTTCTACGAGCAGTACTTC
CDR3 protein: CASSPPAGGFYEQYF
V gene: TRBV18
clone size: NA
J gene: TRBJ2-7
D gene: TRBD1

CDR3 DNA: TGTGCCAGCAGTGAATTTCCGGGAGAGACCCAGTACTTC
CDR3 protein: CASSEFPGETQYF
V gene: TRBV2
clone size: few
J gene: TRBJ2-5
D gene: NA

CDR3 DNA: TGCAGCGTGGGATATGCGGACATTCAGTACTTC
CDR3 protein: CSVGYADIQYF
V gene: TRBV29-1
clone size: few
J gene: TRBJ2-4
D gene: NA

CDR3 DNA: TGTGCCAGCAGCTTGGGCGGGAGCTGGTCGGATACGCAGTATTTT
CDR3 protein: CASSLGGSWSDTQYF
V gene: TRBV13
clone size: NA
J gene: TRBJ2-3
D gene: TRBD2

CDR3 DNA: TGTGCCAGCAGCTTAGTTAGGGGGATGGGGGAGACCCAGTACTTC
CDR3 protein: CASSLVRGMGETQYF
V gene: TRBV7-2
clone size: few
J gene: TRBJ2-5
D gene: NA

CDR3 DNA: TGCAGTGCTAGAGACTGGACCAAGTCCTACGAGCAGTACTTC
CDR3 protein: CSARDWTKSYEQYF
V gene: TRBV20-1
clone size: NA
J gene: TRBJ2-7
D gene: NA

CDR3 DNA: TGTGCCAGCCGACTAGCGGGGGACTGGAATGAGCAGTTCTTC
CDR3 protein: CASRLAGDWNEQFF
V gene: TRBV27
clone size: NA
J gene: TRBJ2-1
D gene: TRBD2

CDR3 DNA: TGTGCCAGCTCTCTTGGACAGGGGGAAGCAAAACTGTTTTTT
CDR3 protein: CASSLGQGEAKLFF
V gene: TRBV18
clone size: NA
J gene: TRBJ1-4
D gene: TRBD1

CDR3 DNA: TGCAGTGCTAGTTTCCCTAGCGGGGTTTGGAACACTGAAGCTTTCTTT
CDR3 protein: CSASFPSGVWNTEAFF
V gene: TRBV20-1
clone size: NA
J gene: TRBJ1-1
D gene: NA

CDR3 DNA: TGTGCCAGCAGGAATTACAGGGGGAGAAACTACGAGCAGTACTTC
CDR3 protein: CASRNYRGRNYEQYF
V gene: TRBV6-1
clone size: few
J gene: TRBJ2-7
D gene: TRBD1

CDR3 DNA: TGTGCCAGCAGCCCTAGATGGGGCAGGCTTTACAATGAGCAGTTCTTC
CDR3 protein: CASSPRWGRLYNEQFF
V gene: TRBV7-2
clone size: few
J gene: TRBJ2-1
D gene: NA

CDR3 DNA: TGTGCCAGCAGCCCACCCGCGGACTACGAGCAGTACTTC
CDR3 protein: CASSPPADYEQYF
V gene: TRBV7-9
clone size: NA
J gene: TRBJ2-7
D gene: NA

CDR3 DNA: TGTGCCAGCCGGTCTTTCGCCGGTGGCTACACCTTC
CDR3 protein: CASRSFAGGYTF
V gene: TRBV2
clone size: NA
J gene: TRBJ1-2
D gene: NA

CDR3 DNA: TGTGCCAGCAGCGGATCCATTTATCGCGGGGCTAGAGATACGCAGTATTTT
CDR3 protein: CASSGSIYRGARDTQYF
V gene: TRBV7-2
clone size: NA
J gene: TRBJ2-3
D gene: NA

CDR3 DNA: TGTGCCAGCAGTTTAGGGGGCGCCCACAATGAGCAGTACTTC
CDR3 protein: CASSLGGAHNEQYF
V gene: TRBV27
clone size: few
J gene: TRBJ2-7
D gene: NA

CDR3 DNA: TGTGCCAGCAGACTGCTAGCGACCTACGAGCAGTACTTC
CDR3 protein: CASRLLATYEQYF
V gene: TRBV27
clone size: NA
J gene: TRBJ2-7
D gene: NA

CDR3 DNA: TGTGCCAGCAGCTTTGGGCGGAGGCAGCAAGAGACCCAGTACTTC
CDR3 protein: CASSFGRRQQETQYF
V gene: TRBV7-2
clone size: few
J gene: TRBJ2-5
D gene: NA

CDR3 DNA: TGTGCCATTGTCCGGGACCGAGCAGGCTATGGCTACACCTTC
CDR3 protein: CAIVRDRAGYGYTF
V gene: TRBV27
clone size: few
J gene: TRBJ1-2
D gene: NA

CDR3 DNA: TGCAGTGCTAGGTTGGGTCAGGCCAACTATGGCTACACCTTC
CDR3 protein: CSARLGQANYGYTF
V gene: TRBV20-1
clone size: NA
J gene: TRBJ1-2
D gene: NA

CDR3 DNA: TGCGCCAGCAGCCAAGATAGGCGACAGGGCTACGAGCAGTACTTC
CDR3 protein: CASSQDRRQGYEQYF
V gene: TRBV4-3
clone size: few
J gene: TRBJ2-7
D gene: TRBD1